This entry concerns a single TCR beta chain. Its cognate antigen is unknown. Donors were drawn from the 120-subject validation cohort, separate from the approximately 680-subject first cohort. Repertoires were generated with immunoSEQ multiplex PCR, while TCRdb's copy carries only in-frame clones and drops some. Here the sample spans over 85,000 clones, 84% being singletons. Unmatched junction bases numbered 3, after V lost 6 bases and J lost 3 bases. Per germline, CDR1 SGHRS and CDR2 YFSETQ. There are 13 residues in the CDR3. The sample belongs to a study of cytomegalovirus exposure and HLA in healthy donors. Findings of the study overall: It was reported that the classifier diagnosed cytomegalovirus status with high specificity and sensitivity in both the original and validation cohorts. A few chains linked to CMV were shown in vitro to be specific for CMV antigens. The study put 150 or so TCR beta chains on its list as cytomegalovirus-associated.

The genes are TRBV5-1 and TRBJ2-7, with TRBD1 matching over 10 bases. Sequenced input: PBMCs. This TCR derives from a woman aged 18 to 35 in good health and CMV-seropositive. The DNA of the CDR3 is TGCGCCAGCAATGGACAGGGGGACTACGAGCAGTACTTC. The encoded protein is CASNGQGDYEQYF. Using reference TRBV5-1 and TRBJ2-7 for the parts outside the CDR3, the full variable domain is KAGVTQTPRYLIKTRGQQVTLSCSPISGHRSVSWYQQTPGQGLQFLFEYFSETQRNKGNFPGRFSGRQFSNSRSEMNVSTLELGDSALYLCASNGQGDYEQYFGPGTRLTVT.